This T cell receptor (beta chain) was observed in a study of cytomegalovirus exposure and HLA in healthy donors. Whole-study findings and limits: Cytomegalovirus status was reportedly diagnosed by the classifier with high specificity and sensitivity. A missense variant in DCLRE1C was later tied to TCR beta V- and J-gene trimming. A few V segments could not be told apart, such as TRBV6-2 and TRBV6-3, and were left out.

The V gene's germline CDR1 is SGHDT and CDR2 YYEEEE. The germline V and J ends were trimmed by 7 bases and 2 bases, with 13 bases remaining between them. The CDR3 runs 13 residues. PCR used 60 Vbeta primers and 13 Jbeta primers. Method: immunoSEQ multiplex PCR; TCRdb's copy keeps in-frame clones and lacks some. The sample includes 120,000 or so clones, approximately 82% of them seen just once. About this clone: What it binds is unknown.

At the time of sampling, donors were nominally healthy, though unrecorded immune exposures were likely. Sequencing was done on a sample of PBMCs. This chain links TRBV5-6 with TRBJ2-7; possible D gene TRBD1, 5 bases. The receptor was isolated from a man younger than 35 in good health and CMV-seropositive. CDR3 sequence reads: CASVAQGPYEQYF. The CDR3 DNA reads as TGTGCCAGCGTGGCTCAGGGCCCCTACGAGCAGTACTTC.